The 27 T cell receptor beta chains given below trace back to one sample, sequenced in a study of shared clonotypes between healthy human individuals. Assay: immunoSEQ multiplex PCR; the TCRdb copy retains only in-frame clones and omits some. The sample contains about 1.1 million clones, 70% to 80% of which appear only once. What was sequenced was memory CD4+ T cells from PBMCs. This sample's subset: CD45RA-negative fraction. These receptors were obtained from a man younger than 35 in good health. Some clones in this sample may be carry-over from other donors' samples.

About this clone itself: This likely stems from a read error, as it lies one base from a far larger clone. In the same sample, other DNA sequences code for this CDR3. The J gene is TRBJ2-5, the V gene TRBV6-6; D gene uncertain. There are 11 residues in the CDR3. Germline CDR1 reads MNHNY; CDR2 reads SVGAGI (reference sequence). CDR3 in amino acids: CASSTQETQYF. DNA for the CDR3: TGCGCCAGCAGTACCCAAGAGACCCAGTACTTC.

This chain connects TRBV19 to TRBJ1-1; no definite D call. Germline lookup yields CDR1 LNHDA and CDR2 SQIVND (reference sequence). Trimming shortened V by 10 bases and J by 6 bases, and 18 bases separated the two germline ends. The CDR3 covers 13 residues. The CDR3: CATLSPNLAEAFF. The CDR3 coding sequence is TGTGCCACTCTATCCCCAAATCTCGCTGAAGCTTTCTTT.

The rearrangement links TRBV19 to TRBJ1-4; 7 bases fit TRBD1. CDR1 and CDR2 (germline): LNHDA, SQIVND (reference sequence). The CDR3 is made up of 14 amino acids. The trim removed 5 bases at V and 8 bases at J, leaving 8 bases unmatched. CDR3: CASSLDRWDEKLFF. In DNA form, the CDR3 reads TGTGCCAGTAGTTTGGACAGGTGGGACGAAAAACTGTTTTTT. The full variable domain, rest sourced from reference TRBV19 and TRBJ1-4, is DGGITQSPKYLFRKEGQNVTLSCEQNLNHDAMYWYRQDPGQGLRLIYYSQIVNDFQKGDIAEGYSVSREKKESFPLTVTSAQKNPTAFYLCASSLDRWDEKLFFGSGTQLSVL.

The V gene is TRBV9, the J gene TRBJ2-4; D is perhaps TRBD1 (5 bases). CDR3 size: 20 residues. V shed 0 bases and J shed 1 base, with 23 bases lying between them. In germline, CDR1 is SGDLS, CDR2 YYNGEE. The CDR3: CASSVAVSPRQGRAKNIQYF. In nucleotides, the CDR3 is TGTGCCAGCAGCGTAGCGGTTAGCCCCCGTCAGGGCAGGGCCAAAAACATTCAGTACTTC.

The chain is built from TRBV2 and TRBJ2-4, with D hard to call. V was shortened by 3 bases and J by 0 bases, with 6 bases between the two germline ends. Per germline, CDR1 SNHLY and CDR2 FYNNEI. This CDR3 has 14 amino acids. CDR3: CASSDRRAKNIQYF. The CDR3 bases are TGTGCCAGCAGTGACCGCCGAGCCAAAAACATTCAGTACTTC.

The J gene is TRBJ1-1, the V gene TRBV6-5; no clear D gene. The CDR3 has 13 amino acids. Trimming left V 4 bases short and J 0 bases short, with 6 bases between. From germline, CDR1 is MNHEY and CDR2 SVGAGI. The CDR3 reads CASSSTLNTEAFF. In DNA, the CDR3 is TGTGCCAGCAGTTCGACCTTGAACACTGAAGCTTTCTTT.

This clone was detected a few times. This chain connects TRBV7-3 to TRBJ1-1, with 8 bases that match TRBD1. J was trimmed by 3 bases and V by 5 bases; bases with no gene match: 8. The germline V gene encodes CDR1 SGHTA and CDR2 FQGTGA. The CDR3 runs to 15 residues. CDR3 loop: CASSLDNRGDTEAFF. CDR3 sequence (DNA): TGTGCCAGCAGCCTCGACAACAGGGGGGACACTGAAGCTTTCTTT.

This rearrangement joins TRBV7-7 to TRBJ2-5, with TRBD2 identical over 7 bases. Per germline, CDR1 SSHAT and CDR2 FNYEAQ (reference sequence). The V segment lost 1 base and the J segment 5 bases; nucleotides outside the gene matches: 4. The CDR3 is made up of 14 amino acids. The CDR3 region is CASSLGAGRETQYF. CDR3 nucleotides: TGTGCCAGCAGCTTAGGAGCGGGAAGGGAGACCCAGTACTTC.

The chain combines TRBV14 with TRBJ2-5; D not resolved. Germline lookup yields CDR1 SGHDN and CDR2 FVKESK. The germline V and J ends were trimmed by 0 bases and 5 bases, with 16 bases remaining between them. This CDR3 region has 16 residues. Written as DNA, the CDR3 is TGTGCCAGCAGCCAAGAGTTGCGCCCCGAGAGGGAGACCCAGTACTTC. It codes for CASSQELRPERETQYF.

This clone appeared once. DNA for the CDR3: TGCGCCAGCAGCTTGGATGGGGGGCGCGTCTATGAGCAGTTCTTC. Amino acids: CASSLDGGRVYEQFF. V and J are TRBV5-1 and TRBJ2-1; tentatively, D is TRBD1 or TRBD2 (6 bases each). Trimming pared 0 bases from V and 8 bases from J, leaving 15 bases between. Germline loops: CDR1 SGHRS, CDR2 YFSETQ. This CDR3 contains 15 residues.

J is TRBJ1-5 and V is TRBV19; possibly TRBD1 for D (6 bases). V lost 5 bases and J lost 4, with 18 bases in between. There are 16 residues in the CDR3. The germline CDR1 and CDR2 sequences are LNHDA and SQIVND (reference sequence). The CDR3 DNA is TGTGCCAGTAGTTCAAGACAGGTCCTGAGAAATCAGCCCCAGCATTTT. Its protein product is CASSSRQVLRNQPQHF.

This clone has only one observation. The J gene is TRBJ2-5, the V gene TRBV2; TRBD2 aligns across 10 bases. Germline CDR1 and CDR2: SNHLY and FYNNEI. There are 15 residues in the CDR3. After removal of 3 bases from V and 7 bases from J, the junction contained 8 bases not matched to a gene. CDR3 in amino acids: CASSDASGSTVTQYF. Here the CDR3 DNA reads TGTGCCAGCAGTGATGCTAGCGGGAGTACCGTGACCCAGTACTTC.

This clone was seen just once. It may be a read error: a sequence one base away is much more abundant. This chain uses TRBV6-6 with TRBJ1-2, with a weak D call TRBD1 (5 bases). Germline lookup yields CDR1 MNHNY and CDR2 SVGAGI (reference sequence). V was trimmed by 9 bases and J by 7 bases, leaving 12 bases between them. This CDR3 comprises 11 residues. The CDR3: CASTRGAGYTF. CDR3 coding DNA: TGTGCCAGTACGAGGGGAGCTGGCTACACCTTC.

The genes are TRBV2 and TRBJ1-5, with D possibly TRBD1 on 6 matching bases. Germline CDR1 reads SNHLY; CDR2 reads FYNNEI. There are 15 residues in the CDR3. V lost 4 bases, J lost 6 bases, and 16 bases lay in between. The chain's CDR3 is CASSVGLQGSQPQHF. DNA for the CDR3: TGTGCCAGCAGTGTCGGTTTACAGGGTAGTCAGCCCCAGCATTTT.

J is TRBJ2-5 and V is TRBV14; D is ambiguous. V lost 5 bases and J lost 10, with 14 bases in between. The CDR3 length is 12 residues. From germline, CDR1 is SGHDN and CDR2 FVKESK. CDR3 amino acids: CASSAQTRLQYF. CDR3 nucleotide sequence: TGTGCCAGCAGCGCCCAGACCCGCCTCCAGTACTTC.

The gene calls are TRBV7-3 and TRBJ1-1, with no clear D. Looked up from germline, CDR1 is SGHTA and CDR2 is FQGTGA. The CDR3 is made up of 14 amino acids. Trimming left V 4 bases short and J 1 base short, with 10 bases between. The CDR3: CASSSGGPNTEAFF. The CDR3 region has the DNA TGTGCCAGCAGCTCGGGCGGCCCGAACACTGAAGCTTTCTTT.

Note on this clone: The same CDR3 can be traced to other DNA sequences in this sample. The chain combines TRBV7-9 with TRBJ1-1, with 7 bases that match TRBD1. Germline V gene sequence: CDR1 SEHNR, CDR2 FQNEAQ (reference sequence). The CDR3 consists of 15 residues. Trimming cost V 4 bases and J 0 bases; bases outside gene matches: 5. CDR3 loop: CASSSWDRLNTEAFF. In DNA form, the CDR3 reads TGTGCCAGCAGCTCCTGGGACAGATTGAACACTGAAGCTTTCTTT.

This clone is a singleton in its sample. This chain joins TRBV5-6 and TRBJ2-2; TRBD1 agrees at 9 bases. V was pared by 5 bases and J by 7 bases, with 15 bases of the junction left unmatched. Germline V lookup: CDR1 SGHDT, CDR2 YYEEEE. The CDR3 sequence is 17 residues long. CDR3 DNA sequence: TGTGCCAGCAGACCCGGACAGGGGAGAAGAAGTGGCGGGGAGCTGTTTTTT. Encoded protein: CASRPGQGRRSGGELFF. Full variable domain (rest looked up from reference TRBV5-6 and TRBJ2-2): DAGVTQSPTHLIKTRGQQVTLRCSPKSGHDTVSWYQQALGQGPQFIFQYYEEEERQRGNFPDRFSGHQFPNYSSELNVNALLLGDSALYLCASRPGQGRRSGGELFFGEGSRLTVL.

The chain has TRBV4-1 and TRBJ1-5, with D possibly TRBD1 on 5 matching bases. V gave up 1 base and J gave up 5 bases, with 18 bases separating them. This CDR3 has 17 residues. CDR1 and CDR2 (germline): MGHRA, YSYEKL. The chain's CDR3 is CASSQVDLGLSYQPQHF. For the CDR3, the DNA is TGCGCCAGCAGCCAAGTGGACCTGGGGCTCTCGTATCAGCCCCAGCATTTT.

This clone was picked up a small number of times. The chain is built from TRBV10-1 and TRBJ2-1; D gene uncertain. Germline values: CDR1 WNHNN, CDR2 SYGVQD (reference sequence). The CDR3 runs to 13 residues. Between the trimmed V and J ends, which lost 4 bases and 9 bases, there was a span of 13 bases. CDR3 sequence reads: CASSAAVGGEQFF. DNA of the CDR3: TGCGCCAGCAGTGCGGCCGTCGGTGGTGAGCAGTTCTTC.

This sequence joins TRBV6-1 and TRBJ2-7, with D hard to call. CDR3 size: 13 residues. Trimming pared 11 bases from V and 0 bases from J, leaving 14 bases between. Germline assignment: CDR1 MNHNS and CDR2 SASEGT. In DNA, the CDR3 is TGTGCCGCCAAATCGACGGGCTCCTACGAGCAGTACTTC. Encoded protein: CAAKSTGSYEQYF.

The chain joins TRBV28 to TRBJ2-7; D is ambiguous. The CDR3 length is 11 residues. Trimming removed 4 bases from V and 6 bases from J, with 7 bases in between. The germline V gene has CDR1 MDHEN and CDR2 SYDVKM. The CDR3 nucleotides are TGTGCCAGCAGTTACGGTTTCGAGCAGTACTTC. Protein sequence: CASSYGFEQYF.

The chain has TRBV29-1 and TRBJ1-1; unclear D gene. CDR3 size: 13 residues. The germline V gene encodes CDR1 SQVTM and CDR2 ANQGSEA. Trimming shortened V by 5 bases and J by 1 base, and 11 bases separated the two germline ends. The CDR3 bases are TGCAGCGTTACGGCAGCAAAGAACACTGAAGCTTTCTTT. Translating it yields CSVTAAKNTEAFF.

For the CDR3, the DNA is TGTGCCAGCAGTCTCAAGGGGAGTCAGCCCCAGCATTTT. It is translated as CASSLKGSQPQHF. The rearrangement uses TRBV6-5 and TRBJ1-5; weak D call: TRBD1 (5 bases). CDR1 is MNHEY, CDR2 SVGAGI, per germline. V was trimmed by 5 bases and J by 6 bases, leaving 11 bases between them. The CDR3 runs 13 residues.

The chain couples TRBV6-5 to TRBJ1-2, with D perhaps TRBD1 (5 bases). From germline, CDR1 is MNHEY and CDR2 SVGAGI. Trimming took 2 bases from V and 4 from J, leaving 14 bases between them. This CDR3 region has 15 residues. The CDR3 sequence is CASSYAAGLGYGYTF. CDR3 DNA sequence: TGTGCCAGCAGTTACGCGGCAGGGCTCGGCTATGGCTACACCTTC.

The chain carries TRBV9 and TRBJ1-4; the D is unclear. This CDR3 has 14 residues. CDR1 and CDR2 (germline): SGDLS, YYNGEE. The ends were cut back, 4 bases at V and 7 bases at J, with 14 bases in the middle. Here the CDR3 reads CASSIGRGGEKLFF. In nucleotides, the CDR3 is TGTGCCAGCAGCATCGGTCGCGGCGGTGAAAAACTGTTTTTT. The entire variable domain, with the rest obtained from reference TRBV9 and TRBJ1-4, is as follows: DSGVTQTPKHLITATGQRVTLRCSPRSGDLSVYWYQQSLDQGLQFLIQYYNGEERAKGNILERFSAQQFPDLHSELNLSSLELGDSALYFCASSIGRGGEKLFFGSGTQLSVL.

CDR3 sequence: CASSPQTGGKGNQPQHF. As DNA, the CDR3 is TGTGCCAGCTCACCACAAACAGGGGGAAAGGGCAATCAGCCCCAGCATTTT. The chain couples TRBV18 to TRBJ1-5; TRBD1 aligns across 8 bases. Per germline, CDR1 KGHSH and CDR2 LQKENI. This CDR3 has 17 amino acids. V was pared by 1 base and J by 2 bases, with 7 bases of the junction left unmatched.